This T cell receptor beta chain emerged from a study of response to subunit inactivated influenza vaccine. The study's findings and limits: There was a suggestion from the authors that each seasonal influenza vaccination recruits few new T cells.

In TCRdb, the RT-PCR reads were re-called with MiXCR into one record per CDR3 protein. The data hold about 520,000 distinct CDR3 sequences, with approximately 7.7% observed a single time. This clonotype occurred a few times. Its antigen is unidentified. The sequenced sample was PBMCs from blood, obtained around 25 months after vaccination. This clonotype was obtained from a man aged 50-75 years who received an inactivated influenza vaccine.

CDR3 protein: CATSRDRPGLGNIQYF. CDR3 nucleotides: TGTGCCACCAGCAGAGATCGCCCAGGATTAGGAAACATTCAGTACTTC. The chain carries TRBV15 and TRBJ2-4, with D uncertain. Trimming shortened V by 0 bases and J by 6 bases, and 15 bases separated the two germline ends. Germline V gene data show CDR1 as LNHNV and CDR2 as YYDKDF (reference sequence). The CDR3 length is 16 residues.